The T cell receptor (beta chain) under discussion was sequenced for a study of shared clonotypes between healthy human individuals. The study, taken as a whole, reports: Despite large depth, sorted-subset datasets appeared incompletely sequenced. The study found roughly 5% of naive CD4 clonotypes shared across a few donors.

Source study methods: Filtering differed because ImmunoSEQ produced junction-only sequences that carried no quality scores. TCRdb keeps only in-frame clones here, not all; method: immunoSEQ multiplex PCR. V and J calls and clone size are given by that table; D and trimming were obtained from the DNA. Of 1,400,000 or so clones listed, 97% to 99% are singletons. About this clone itself: Its antigen is as yet unknown.

The CDR3 extends over 13 amino acids. Germline V CDR1 and CDR2: SQVTM, ANQGSEA. The V end was cut by 4 bases, the J end by 2 bases, with 10 bases between. Negatively enriched CD4+ T cells were divided by CD45RA into naive and memory. Material for sequencing was naive CD4+ T cells sorted from blood. Subset in this sample: CD45RA+ positively selected. This sequence originates from a man aged 25-45 years in good health. The chain is built from TRBV29-1 and TRBJ2-3; TRBD2 might be the D (6 bases). DNA for the CDR3: TGCAGCGTTGTTGGGGGGACCACAGATACGCAGTATTTT. Translation gives CSVVGGTTDTQYF.